Described below is a single T cell receptor (beta chain) sequence and its context. This clonotype came up a few times. It lacks a known antigen. No much larger clonotype is one base removed from it; base qualities were not supplied. This specimen comes from a study of T cells after yellow fever vaccination (dated by TCRdb to the late 2010s). Background on the whole study: The SMART-Seq v4 Ultra Low Input RNA kit was used to prepare libraries from fractions with low cell numbers. Bulk TCR alpha and beta repertoires were sequenced longitudinally to track T-cell clones before and after primary and booster YFV17D yellow fever vaccination. Blood was drawn at multiple timepoints before and after primary and secondary immunization, with bulk PBMC replicates and cell subsets isolated. Two healthy male donors, one aged 18 to 30 and one aged 30 to 39 years, were included in the cohort.

Sequencing was performed on an Illumina NovaSeq 6000. TCR cDNA was synthesized by 5'RACE template switching, which introduced a universal primer site and unique molecular identifiers. Priming of cDNA synthesis was performed from both the TCR alpha and TCR beta constant segments. Library amplification used two PCR steps, and the second PCR step added sample barcodes and sequencing adapters. Sequencing of libraries was performed on Illumina HiSeq 2500 (2x100 bp) or NovaSeq (2x150 bp). As for how the authors treated the data: Demultiplexing of reads and collapsing into UMI consensus sequences were performed with MIGEC, and V(D)J alignment was carried out with MiXCR. Vaccine-responding clonotypes were identified with edgeR using replicate PBMC samples, with FDR below 0.01 and a log2 fold change above 5 up to day 15 being required. Bulk clonotypes were assigned CD4 or CD8 identity according to which sequenced CD4 or CD8 repertoire held them at higher abundance. TCRdb ran its own pipeline on the public reads, namely fastp trimming at Q25 and MiXCR clone calling, and kept in-frame beta chains. Here each entry gathers all rows of one CDR3 protein and keeps the most common genes and DNA. None of the V and J calls come from the authors' own analysis; TCRdb made them. This sample is represented by 250,000 to 300,000 distinct CDR3 sequences; roughly 5% of them were singletons. The ten largest make up less than 3.5% of the sample.

From its cysteine to its phenylalanine, the CDR3 spans 13 amino acids. Only the CDR3 DNA stays, 39 bases, in frame from base 1. CDR1 and CDR2 are drawn from the germline V gene: LGHNA, YSLEER. V is cut by 0 bases and J by 6 bases, and the space between the germline ends is 5 bases. Reading the label with the study, this specimen's treatment or condition is: live attenuated yellow fever vaccine strain. PBMCs were isolated from peripheral blood using a standard Ficoll-Paque protocol. CD4 and CD8 T-cell fractions were isolated with Dynabeads CD4 and CD8 positive selection kits. TriZol was used to extract RNA from bulk PBMCs, CD4 and CD8 fractions, and dextramer-positive and dextramer-negative fractions. General findings and caveats noted by the study authors: The secondary T-cell response was found to be weaker but faster than the primary response, with a peak reached on day 5 rather than on day 15. A small fraction of clonotypes appeared in both the CD4 and CD8 compartments, likely as a result of convergent recombination. After the booster, most of the clones that had expanded following primary vaccination were detected again (just under 97% of CD4 and around 87% of CD8), which suggests that memory was broadly maintained. Because only a couple of donors were included in the study, the extent to which the findings can be generalized is limited. Because abundant contaminating clonotypes from the bulk population could be contained in FACS-sorted repertoires, computational filtering was required.

The chain was built from TRBV4-3 and TRBJ1-4; the D gene lacks a confident call. This sequence was found in a man aged 18 to 29 who received the YFV17D yellow fever vaccine. Specimen: CD4+ T cells sorted from PBMCs, collected on the day of the yellow fever booster vaccination. The CDR3 loop reads CASSQDTHEKLFF. The DNA sequence is TGCGCCAGCAGCCAAGATACCCATGAAAAACTGTTTTTT.